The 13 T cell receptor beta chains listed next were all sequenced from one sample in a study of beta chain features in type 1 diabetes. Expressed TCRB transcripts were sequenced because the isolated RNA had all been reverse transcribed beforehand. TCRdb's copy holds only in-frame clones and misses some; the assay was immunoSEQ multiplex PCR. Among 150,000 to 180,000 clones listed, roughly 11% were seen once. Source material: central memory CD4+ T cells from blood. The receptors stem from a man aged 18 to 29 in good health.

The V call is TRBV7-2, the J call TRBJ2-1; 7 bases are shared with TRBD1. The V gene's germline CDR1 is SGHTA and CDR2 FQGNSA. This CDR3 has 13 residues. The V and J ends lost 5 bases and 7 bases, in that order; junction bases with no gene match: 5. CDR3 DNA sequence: TGTGCCAGCAGCCCCGGACAGGTTAATGAGCAGTTCTTC. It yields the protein CASSPGQVNEQFF. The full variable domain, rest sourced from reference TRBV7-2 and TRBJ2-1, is GAGVSQSPSNKVTEKGKDVELRCDPISGHTALYWYRQSLGQGLEFLIYFQGNSAPDKSGLPSDRFSAERTGGSVSTLTIQRTQQEDSAVYLCASSPGQVNEQFFGPGTRLTVL.

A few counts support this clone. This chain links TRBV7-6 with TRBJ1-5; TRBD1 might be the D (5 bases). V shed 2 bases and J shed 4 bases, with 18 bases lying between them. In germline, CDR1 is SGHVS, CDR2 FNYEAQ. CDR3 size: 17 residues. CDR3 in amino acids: CASSLSLGGHINQPQHF. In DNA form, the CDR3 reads TGTGCCAGCAGCTTAAGCCTTGGAGGACACATAAATCAGCCCCAGCATTTT.

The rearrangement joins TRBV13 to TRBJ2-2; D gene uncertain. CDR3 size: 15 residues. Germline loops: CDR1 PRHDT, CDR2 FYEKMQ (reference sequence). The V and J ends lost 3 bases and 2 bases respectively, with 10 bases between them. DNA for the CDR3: TGTGCCAGCAGCTTTTGGCAGGCAAACACCGGGGAGCTGTTTTTT. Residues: CASSFWQANTGELFF.

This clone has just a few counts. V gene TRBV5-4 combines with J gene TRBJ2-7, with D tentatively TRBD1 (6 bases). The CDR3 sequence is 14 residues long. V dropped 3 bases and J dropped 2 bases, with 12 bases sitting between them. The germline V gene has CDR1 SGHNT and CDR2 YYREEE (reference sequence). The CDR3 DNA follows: TGTGCCAGCAGCTGGAAGGGACAACCCTACGAGCAGTACTTC. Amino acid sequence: CASSWKGQPYEQYF. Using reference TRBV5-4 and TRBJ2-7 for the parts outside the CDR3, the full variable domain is ETGVTQSPTHLIKTRGQQVTLRCSSQSGHNTVSWYQQALGQGPQFIFQYYREEENGRGNFPPRFSGLQFPNYSSELNVNALELDDSALYLCASSWKGQPYEQYFGPGTRLTVT.

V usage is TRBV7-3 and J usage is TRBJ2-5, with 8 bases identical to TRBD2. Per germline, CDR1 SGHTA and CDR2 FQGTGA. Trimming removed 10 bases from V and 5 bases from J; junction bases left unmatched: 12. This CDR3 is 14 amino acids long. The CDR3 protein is CATLRGSGAETQYF. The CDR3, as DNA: TGTGCCACCTTAAGGGGTAGCGGGGCTGAGACCCAGTACTTC.

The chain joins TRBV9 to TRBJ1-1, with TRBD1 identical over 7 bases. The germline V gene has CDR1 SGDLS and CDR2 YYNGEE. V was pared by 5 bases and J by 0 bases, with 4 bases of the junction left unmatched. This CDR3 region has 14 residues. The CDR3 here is CASSGRGMNTEAFF. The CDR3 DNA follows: TGTGCCAGCAGTGGCAGGGGGATGAACACTGAAGCTTTCTTT.

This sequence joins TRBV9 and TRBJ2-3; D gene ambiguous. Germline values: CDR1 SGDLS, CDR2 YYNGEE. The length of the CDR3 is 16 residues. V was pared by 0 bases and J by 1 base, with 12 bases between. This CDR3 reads CASSVATQPRTDTQYF. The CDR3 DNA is TGTGCCAGCAGCGTAGCTACCCAGCCTCGCACAGATACGCAGTATTTT.

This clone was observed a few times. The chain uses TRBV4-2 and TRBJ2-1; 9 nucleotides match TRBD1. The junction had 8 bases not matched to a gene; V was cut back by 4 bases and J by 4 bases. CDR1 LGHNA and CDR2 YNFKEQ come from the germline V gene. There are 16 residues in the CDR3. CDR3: CASSRLGQGPYNEQFF. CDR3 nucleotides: TGTGCCAGCAGCCGTCTGGGACAGGGCCCGTACAATGAGCAGTTCTTC.

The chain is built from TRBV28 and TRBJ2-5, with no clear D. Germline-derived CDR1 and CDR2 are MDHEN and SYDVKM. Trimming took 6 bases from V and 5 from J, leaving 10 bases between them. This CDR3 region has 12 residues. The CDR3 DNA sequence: TGTGCCAGCAGACGGTCTCAGGAGACCCAGTACTTC. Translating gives CASRRSQETQYF.

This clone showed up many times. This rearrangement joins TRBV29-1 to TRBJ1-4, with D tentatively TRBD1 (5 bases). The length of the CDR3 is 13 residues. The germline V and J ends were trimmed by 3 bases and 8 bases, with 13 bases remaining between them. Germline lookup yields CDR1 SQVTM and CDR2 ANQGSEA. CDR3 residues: CSVDDGGREKLFF. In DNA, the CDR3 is TGCAGCGTTGACGACGGGGGAAGGGAAAAACTGTTTTTT. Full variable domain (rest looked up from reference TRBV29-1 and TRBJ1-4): SAVISQKPSRDICQRGTSLTIQCQVDSQVTMMFWYRQQPGQSLTLIATANQGSEATYESGFVIDKFPISRPNLTFSTLTVSNMSPEDSSIYLCSVDDGGREKLFFGSGTQLSVL.

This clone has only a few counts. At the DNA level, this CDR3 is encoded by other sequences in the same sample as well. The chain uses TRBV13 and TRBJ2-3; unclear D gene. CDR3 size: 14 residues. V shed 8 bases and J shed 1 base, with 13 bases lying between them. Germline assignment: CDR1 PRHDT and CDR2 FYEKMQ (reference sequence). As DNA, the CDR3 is TGTGCCAGCGCGCGTTGGACCGGCACAGATACGCAGTATTTT. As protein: CASARWTGTDTQYF.

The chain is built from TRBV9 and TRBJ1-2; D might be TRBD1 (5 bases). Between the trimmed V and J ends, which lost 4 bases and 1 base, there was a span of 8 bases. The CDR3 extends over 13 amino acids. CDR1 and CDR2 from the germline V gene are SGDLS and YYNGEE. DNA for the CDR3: TGTGCCAGCAGCAGAGACAGTAACTATGGCTACACCTTC. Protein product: CASSRDSNYGYTF.

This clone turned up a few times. The CDR3 is CASSPSANTIYF. DNA for the CDR3: TGTGCCAGCAGCCCTTCGGCCAACACCATATATTTT. The chain joins TRBV9 to TRBJ1-3; unclear D gene. Germline CDR1 and CDR2: SGDLS and YYNGEE. With 4 bases removed from V and 7 bases from J, the gap between germline ends came to 9 bases. The length of the CDR3 is 12 residues.